The 9 T cell receptor beta chains below come from one sample, sequenced in a study of Ad26.COV2.S vaccination and SARS-CoV-2 variants. Regarding treatment: 19 received Ad26.COV2.S at low or high dose, single or two shots; a few received placebo; per-sample allocation not given. The samples were gathered on day 63 after the first injection of vaccine or placebo. Sequenced by immunoSEQ multiplex PCR; TCRdb stores in-frame clones only, minus some. The sample has approximately 400,000 clones, 83% seen once; the top ten hold around 7%. Here the sequenced sample was peripheral blood, taken in a trial of Ad26.COV2.S vaccine versus placebo. These receptors came from a person between 18 and 65 years old who received the Ad26.COV2.S COVID-19 vaccine or a placebo.

The chain combines TRBV12-3 or TRBV12-4 with TRBJ2-7; D call uncertain. The CDR3 consists of 13 residues. Trimming removed 3 bases at V and 0 bases at J, with 6 bases between. CDR3 sequence reads: CASSFELSYEQYF. DNA of the CDR3: TGTGCCAGCAGTTTTGAGCTCTCCTACGAGCAGTACTTC.

The genes are TRBV5-4 and TRBJ2-1; 9 nucleotides match TRBD1. The CDR3 is 16 residues long. Germline V gene data show CDR1 as SGHNT and CDR2 as YYREEE (reference sequence). Germline trimming cut 5 bases from V and 9 bases from J; bases unmatched to any gene: 15. The CDR3 loop reads CASSPVWDRDSGEQFF. The CDR3 DNA follows: TGTGCCAGCAGTCCGGTGTGGGACAGGGATTCGGGTGAGCAGTTCTTC.

This clone was detected once. V is TRBV6-5 and J is TRBJ2-4; no reliable D call. Germline V gene sequence: CDR1 MNHEY, CDR2 SVGAGI. The CDR3 has 13 residues. The V and J ends lost 7 bases and 1 base respectively, with 8 bases between them. The CDR3 reads CASTSRAKNIQYF. Written as DNA, the CDR3 is TGTGCCAGCACCTCAAGGGCCAAAAACATTCAGTACTTC.

J is TRBJ2-1 and V is TRBV27, with unresolved D. V was pared by 2 bases and J by 6 bases, with 17 bases between. Germline CDR1 MNHEY, CDR2 SMNVEV (reference sequence). This CDR3 is built from 16 residues. The CDR3 DNA reads TGTGCCAGCAGTTTAGGCATATTCCCGTCGGGCAATGAGCAGTTCTTC. This encodes CASSLGIFPSGNEQFF.

This clone was observed once. The genes are TRBV27 and TRBJ1-3; D unclear. There are 15 residues in the CDR3. Per germline, CDR1 MNHEY and CDR2 SMNVEV (reference sequence). With 5 bases removed from V and 3 bases from J, the gap between germline ends came to 14 bases. In nucleotides, the CDR3 is TGTGCCAGCAGTATCCAAGGCGGCCTTGGAAACACCATATATTTT. Its protein is CASSIQGGLGNTIYF.

The chain is built from TRBV6-6 and TRBJ2-1; D is undetermined. Trimming took off 2 bases at V and 5 bases at J, with 7 bases between the two ends. The germline gives CDR1 MNHNY, CDR2 SVGAGI (reference sequence). The CDR3 has 13 residues. The CDR3 region is CASSYDRHNEQFF. Here the CDR3 DNA reads TGTGCCAGCAGTTACGACCGGCACAATGAGCAGTTCTTC.

For the CDR3, the DNA is TGTGCCAGCAGCTTAGGGTCGGGGTCCTATGGCTACACCTTC. Encoded protein: CASSLGSGSYGYTF. This rearrangement joins TRBV7-2 to TRBJ1-2; D gene ambiguous. The V gene lost 1 base and the J gene lost 4 bases, with 10 bases spanning the gap. Germline CDR1 reads SGHTA; CDR2 reads FQGNSA. The CDR3 is made up of 14 amino acids. The complete variable domain, with remaining parts taken from reference TRBV7-2 and TRBJ1-2, reads GAGVSQSPSNKVTEKGKDVELRCDPISGHTALYWYRQSLGQGLEFLIYFQGNSAPDKSGLPSDRFSAERTGGSVSTLTIQRTQQEDSAVYLCASSLGSGSYGYTFGSGTRLTVV.

This clone has a count of ten or more. This sequence joins TRBV3-1 (or the pseudogene TRBV3-2) and TRBJ2-3, with D hard to call. The V end was cut by 4 bases, the J end by 1 base, with 6 bases between. Germline values: CDR1 LGHDT, CDR2 YNNKEL (reference sequence). This CDR3 has 13 residues. The CDR3 loop reads CASSRTGTDTQYF. CDR3 coding DNA: TGTGCCAGCAGCCGCACTGGCACAGATACGCAGTATTTT.

This clone turned up a few times. This rearrangement joins TRBV13 to TRBJ1-6, with D tentatively TRBD1 (6 bases). CDR3 length: 15 residues. Germline CDR1 reads PRHDT; CDR2 reads FYEKMQ (reference sequence). Trimming took off 5 bases at V and 4 bases at J, with 12 bases between the two ends. CDR3 sequence (DNA): TGTGCCAGCAGCCCTGACAGGATTTATAATTCACCCCTCCACTTT. As protein: CASSPDRIYNSPLHF.